This T cell receptor beta chain is from a study of T cells after yellow fever vaccination. General observations from the study: Weaker, the secondary response peaked sooner, at day 5 versus 15. A large majority of primary-vaccination clones showed up again after the booster (approximately 96% CD4, around 85% CD8).

The V gene lost 4 bases and the J gene lost 9 bases, with 16 bases spanning the gap. The germline V gene encodes CDR1 LGHNA and CDR2 YSLEER. This CDR3 comprises 13 residues. Production of TCR cDNA was by 5'RACE template switching, which also added a universal primer site and UMIs. TCRdb fed the 5' RACE reads into MiXCR, producing one record per CDR3 protein. Found here are approximately 180,000 distinct CDR3 sequences, roughly 6.4% of them singletons; the top ten hold roughly 3%. This clonotype was counted ten times or more. Antigen specificity is unknown. The specimen was CD4+ T cells sorted from PBMCs, collected on the day of the first yellow fever vaccination. The receptor was isolated from a young man who received the YFV17D yellow fever vaccine. The chain carries TRBV4-3 and TRBJ2-7; tentative D call: TRBD1 (6 bases). Here the CDR3 DNA reads TGCGCCAGCAGCCGAGGGGGACAAGCCAGGCAGTACTTC. Amino acids: CASSRGGQARQYF.